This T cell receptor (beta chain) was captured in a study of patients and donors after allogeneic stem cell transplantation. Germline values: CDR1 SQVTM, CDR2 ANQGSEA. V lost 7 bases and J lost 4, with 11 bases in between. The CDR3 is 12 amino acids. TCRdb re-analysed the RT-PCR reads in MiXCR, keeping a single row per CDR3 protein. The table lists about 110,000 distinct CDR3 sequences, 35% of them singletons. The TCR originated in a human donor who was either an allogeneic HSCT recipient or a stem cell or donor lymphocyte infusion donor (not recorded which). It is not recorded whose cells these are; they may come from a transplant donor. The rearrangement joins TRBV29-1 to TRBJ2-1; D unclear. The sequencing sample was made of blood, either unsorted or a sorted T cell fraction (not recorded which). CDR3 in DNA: TGCAGCGCCCTCCCGACATACAATGAGCAGTTCTTC. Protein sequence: CSALPTYNEQFF.